This TCR beta chain originates from a study of tumor and adjacent non-tumor tissue in lung cancer. General study results and limits: TCR diversity was significantly greater in tumor than normal lung tissue. Normal lung showed higher cumulative top 100 clone frequency than tumor.

The template was RNA from unsorted bulk tissue. Chemotherapy-naive patients with new lung cancer underwent thoracic surgery in China, August–November 2014. The CDR3 covers 14 residues. Trimming cost V 8 bases and J 2 bases, with 15 bases left between them. Germline values: CDR1 SGHAT, CDR2 FQNNGV. Regarding this clonotype: What it binds is unknown.

Three rounds of nested PCR, following a modified ARM-PCR protocol, produced the TCRbeta library. TCRdb analysed the multiplex PCR reads with MiXCR anew, one entry per CDR3 protein. The sample lists under 95,000 distinct CDR3 sequences, approximately 57% seen once, with about 15% in the top ten. This sequence joins TRBV11-2 and TRBJ2-5, with a tentative D call TRBD2 (6 bases). The sequenced sample was lung tumor tissue. This receptor was taken from a man between 65 and 80 years old with non-small cell lung cancer. CDR3 nucleotides: TGTGCCAGCTGCCACAGGACTATACAAGAGACCCAGTACTTC. It encodes CASCHRTIQETQYF.